This TCR beta chain derives from a study of graft-versus-host responses after intestinal transplantation. Study-wide background: The whole recipient group had anti-thymocyte globulin induction followed by tacrolimus and steroids for around 3 years. Findings of the study overall: GvH clones turned up in recipient marrow; some had shown up first in ileum or blood. The study associated peak circulating GvH clone levels with early post-transplant HvG declines. Graft-donor T cell macrochimerism in patients accompanied high graft-versus-host to host-versus-graft clonal ratios in allografts.

This clone appeared a single time. Its antigen is unidentified. The trim removed 4 bases at V and 8 bases at J, leaving 7 bases unmatched. Germline CDR1 reads SGHKS; CDR2 reads YYEKEE (reference sequence). This CDR3 has 14 amino acids. Sequenced by immunoSEQ multiplex PCR; TCRdb stores in-frame clones only, minus some. Of 150,000 or so clones listed, roughly 91% were seen once; the top ten hold approximately 0.2%. The rearrangement joins TRBV5-5 to TRBJ1-2; 11 bases map to TRBD1. Material: unstimulated CD4+ T cells sorted from spleen or lymph node cells, obtained before intestinal transplant. The TCR was taken from a human donor who received an intestinal transplant. In DNA form, the CDR3 reads TGTGCCAGCAGCATGGACAGGGGGCGGTGGGGCTACACCTTC. Its protein is CASSMDRGRWGYTF.